Below are 10 T cell receptor beta chains sequenced from a single sample in a study of vaccination and CD4 T cells after COVID-19. Antigen specificity for these receptors is unknown. Researchers used the Oncomine TCR Beta short-read assay to sequence DNA from cultured CD4+ T cells. MiXCR, run by TCRdb on the PCR reads, gives a single entry per CDR3 protein. The sample shows about 15,000 distinct CDR3 sequences, approximately 73% of them seen only once. Treatment here: 10-day PBMC culture with coronavirus spike peptide pools or control peptides (ViraFEST assay). The specimen was CD4+ T cells from blood, cultured in vitro. The receptors shown here come from a human donor who had recovered from COVID-19.

This rearrangement joins TRBV6-4 to TRBJ1-1, with a possible D match to TRBD1 (5 bases). The CDR3 is 13 residues long. Trimming pared 0 bases from V and 7 bases from J, leaving 9 bases between. Germline assignment: CDR1 MRHNA and CDR2 SNTAGT. CDR3 region: CASSDSPQGEAFF. The CDR3 region has the DNA TGTGCCAGCAGTGACTCTCCCCAGGGTGAAGCTTTCTTT.

This rearrangement joins TRBV6-5 to TRBJ2-2; D unresolved. The CDR3 extends over 13 amino acids. V lost 2 bases, J lost 9 bases, and 10 bases lay in between. Germline V gene sequence: CDR1 MNHEY, CDR2 SVGAGI. For the CDR3, the DNA is TGTGCCAGCAGTTACGAAGGTGGCCGGGAGCTGTTTTTT. Translated, it gives CASSYEGGRELFF.

This chain uses TRBV6-5 with TRBJ2-1; TRBD2 matches at 10 bases. The CDR3 runs 13 residues. Looked up from germline, CDR1 is MNHEY and CDR2 is SVGAGI. V was clipped by 2 bases and J by 13 bases; unmatched bases: 5. In DNA, the CDR3 is TGTGCCAGCAGTTACGAAGCGGGAGGGCCTCAGTTCTTC. Translation: CASSYEAGGPQFF.

This clonotype was counted once. The gene calls are TRBV20-1 and TRBJ1-2, with 10 bases fitting TRBD1. Germline V gene sequence: CDR1 DFQATT, CDR2 SNEGSKA (reference sequence). The CDR3 covers 17 residues. After removal of 2 bases from V and 2 bases from J, the junction contained 11 bases not matched to a gene. CDR3 sequence (DNA): TGCAGTGCTAGAAATCATTACCCGGGACAGGGGAACTATGGCTACACCTTC. The encoded protein is CSARNHYPGQGNYGYTF.

The V and J genes are TRBV5-4 and TRBJ2-4; the match to TRBD1 covers 8 bases. Trimming cost V 3 bases and J 2 bases; bases outside gene matches: 10. Germline CDR1 and CDR2: SGHNT and YYREEE (reference sequence). The CDR3 runs to 17 residues. CDR3 amino acids: CASSSRTGKVSKNIQYF. The CDR3 DNA reads as TGTGCCAGCAGCTCGAGGACAGGGAAGGTTTCCAAAAACATTCAGTACTTC.

This chain joins TRBV20-1 and TRBJ1-6; no reliable D call. CDR1 is DFQATT, CDR2 SNEGSKA, per germline (reference sequence). V dropped 0 bases and J dropped 1 base, with 7 bases sitting between them. The length of the CDR3 is 15 residues. CDR3 DNA sequence: TGCAGTGCTAGAGATCCGGGGTCCTATAATTCACCCCTCCACTTT. Translation: CSARDPGSYNSPLHF.

The chain employs TRBV6-1 and TRBJ1-6; weak D call: TRBD1 (6 bases). There are 15 residues in the CDR3. Per germline, CDR1 MNHNS and CDR2 SASEGT. The V end was cut by 10 bases, the J end by 3 bases, with 16 bases between. The CDR3 spells CATKGSGDYNSPLHF. In DNA, the CDR3 is TGTGCCACCAAGGGCTCAGGGGACTATAATTCACCCCTCCACTTT.

This chain connects TRBV27 to TRBJ1-5; D unresolved. The germline V gene has CDR1 MNHEY and CDR2 SMNVEV (reference sequence). The CDR3 contains 14 residues. Trimming stripped 0 bases from V and 4 bases from J, with 7 bases between. The CDR3 region is CASSLSGSNQPQHF. The CDR3 region has the DNA TGTGCCAGCAGTTTATCAGGTTCGAATCAGCCCCAGCATTTT.

The rearrangement uses TRBV15 and TRBJ2-3; D remains ambiguous. Trimming shortened V by 3 bases and J by 2 bases, and 6 bases separated the two germline ends. CDR3 length equals 13 residues. Germline CDR1 LNHNV, CDR2 YYDKDF (reference sequence). The CDR3 is CATSRGDTDTQYF. In nucleotides, the CDR3 is TGTGCCACCAGCAGGGGTGACACAGATACGCAGTATTTT.

V is TRBV19 and J is TRBJ1-2; a weak D match, TRBD1 (6 bases). V lost 3 bases and J lost 8, with 13 bases in between. The CDR3 totals 13 residues. The germline gives CDR1 LNHDA, CDR2 SQIVND (reference sequence). The CDR3 coding sequence is TGTGCCAGTAGTATGGGTGGGGGCTTCGGCTACACCTTC. It specifies CASSMGGGFGYTF.